This TCR beta chain originates from a study of cytomegalovirus exposure and HLA in healthy donors. 60 Vbeta and 13 Jbeta primers were used in PCR. Study processing details: An analysis performed later counted 70 million to 90 million unique TCR beta chains (roughly 11 million of them shared). TCRdb's copy holds only in-frame clones and misses some; the assay was immunoSEQ multiplex PCR. V, J and clone size derive from that table, while D and trimming were established from the DNA sequence. The table includes 70,000 to 100,000 clones, around two thirds detected once. CDR1 is MGHRA, CDR2 YSYEKL, per germline. Germline trimming cut 2 bases from V and 0 bases from J; bases unmatched to any gene: 11. This CDR3 region has 19 residues. In the case of this clone: Antigen unknown.

General study findings and limits: In a later analysis, at a false discovery rate of 0.05, approximately 16,000 TCR beta sequences were associated with HLA alleles. CMV serostatus was the sole immune exposure information available.

The chain links TRBV4-1 to TRBJ2-3, with 10 bases matching TRBD2. What was sequenced was PBMCs. This TCR came from a woman aged 45-65 years in good health and CMV-seropositive. CDR3 coding DNA: TGCGCCAGCAGCCAACGAGGGACCGGGACTAGCGATAGCACAGATACGCAGTATTTT. Residues: CASSQRGTGTSDSTDTQYF.